This TCR beta chain is drawn from a study of cytomegalovirus exposure and HLA in healthy donors. Study-level information: Early release data held around 82 million unique TCRs from HLA-typed donors.

V was pared by 6 bases and J by 8 bases, with 19 bases between. CDR3 length equals 14 residues. Per germline, CDR1 SEHNR and CDR2 FQNEAQ (reference sequence). In the case of this clone: Antigen: not known.

Study-wide results and limits: A later analysis reported that several of the most significant clusters appeared to be linked to common viral pathogens, among them Epstein-Barr virus.

The PCR made use of 60 Vbeta and 13 Jbeta primers. Here immunoSEQ multiplex PCR was the method, and the copy in TCRdb shows in-frame clones only, minus some. Among about 120,000 clones listed, 9.5% were seen once. Regarding donors, all were healthy bone marrow donors. The gene calls are TRBV7-9 and TRBJ1-1, with a tentative D call TRBD1 (5 bases). Sequenced sample: PBMCs. The sequence was collected from a man aged 25 to 40 in good health and CMV-seronegative. As DNA, the CDR3 is TGTGCCAGCAGGACAGAAGCAGGGTGGTCCGAAGCTTTCTTT. This encodes CASRTEAGWSEAFF.